The 7 T cell receptor beta chains listed next were all sequenced from one sample in a study of regulatory T cells in long-lasting Graves disease. Sample time point: persistent/refractory GD, antithyroid drugs over 5 years with positive TRAb. From PBMCs, RNA was extracted and then used to make the TCR library. Relying on iRepertoire HTBI primers and Arm-PCR of CDR3 regions, the team built TCR beta libraries. TCRdb used MiXCR to reprocess the multiplex PCR reads, holding one entry per CDR3 protein. This table has 400,000 to 500,000 distinct CDR3 sequences, 21% appearing once. The material sequenced was peripheral blood mononuclear cells (PBMCs), taken when the disease was refractory, from a patient treated with antithyroid drugs. The receptors derive from a female donor with Graves disease.

This clonotype was detected ten times or more. The genes are TRBV2 and TRBJ1-2; 10 bases are a match to TRBD1. V gave up 4 bases and J gave up 4 bases; unmatched junction bases: 6. The CDR3 length is 15 residues. CDR1 SNHLY and CDR2 FYNNEI come from the germline V gene. CDR3 sequence (DNA): TGTGCCAGCAGTGGAGGGACAGGGGCCGCCTATGGCTACACCTTC. It specifies CASSGGTGAAYGYTF. Looking up the rest from reference TRBV2 and TRBJ1-2 gives the full variable domain: EPEVTQTPSHQVTQMGQEVILRCVPISNHLYFYWYRQILGQKVEFLVSFYNNEISEKSEIFDDQFSVERPDGSNFTLKIRSTKLEDSAMYFCASSGGTGAAYGYTFGSGTRLTVV.

This chain uses TRBV10-3 with TRBJ2-5; D unclear. V shed 10 bases and J shed 5 bases, with 14 bases lying between them. The germline CDR1 and CDR2 sequences are ENHRY and SYGVKD. The CDR3 extends over 12 amino acids. CDR3 sequence reads: CATTPDGETQYF. DNA of the CDR3: TGTGCCACAACCCCGGACGGGGAGACCCAGTACTTC.

The J gene is TRBJ2-1, the V gene TRBV29-1; 10 bases fit TRBD2. The CDR3 is 15 residues long. CDR1 is SQVTM and CDR2 is ANQGSEA in the germline V gene. The V segment lost 3 bases and the J segment 7 bases; nucleotides outside the gene matches: 9. The CDR3 sequence: CSVDGIAGGGNEQFF. The CDR3 DNA reads TGCAGCGTTGATGGGATAGCGGGAGGAGGGAATGAGCAGTTCTTC.

In its sample, this clonotype was seen a few times. V usage is TRBV6-2 or TRBV6-3 and J usage is TRBJ2-1, with 12 nucleotides matching TRBD2. Losses at the gene ends were 2 bases for V and 5 bases for J; bases not matched to a gene: 10. The germline gives CDR1 MNHEY, CDR2 SVGEGT. The CDR3 runs 18 residues. Written as DNA, the CDR3 is TGTGCCAGCAGTTACGGAGTACCGGGACTAGCGGGTCACAATGAGCAGTTCTTC. Translating gives CASSYGVPGLAGHNEQFF.

This chain uses TRBV14 with TRBJ1-4, with a possible D match to TRBD1 (6 bases). This CDR3 region has 13 residues. CDR1 and CDR2 from the germline V gene are SGHDN and FVKESK. The V end was cut by 4 bases, the J end by 8 bases, with 11 bases between. For the CDR3, the DNA is TGTGCCAGCAGCCCGGGGGCCTTGGAAAAACTGTTTTTT. It translates to CASSPGALEKLFF.

This clonotype was seen a handful of times. The gene calls are TRBV10-2 and TRBJ1-2, with D perhaps TRBD1 (5 bases). V was pared by 3 bases and J by 0 bases, with 14 bases between. In germline, CDR1 is WSHSY, CDR2 SAAADI. The CDR3 consists of 16 residues. CDR3 amino acids: CASSDLRTPSNYGYTF. CDR3 in DNA: TGCGCCAGCAGTGATCTCAGGACACCCTCTAACTATGGCTACACCTTC.

The chain carries TRBV30 and TRBJ2-7; TRBD1 matches at 7 bases. J was trimmed by 2 bases and V by 5 bases; bases with no gene match: 0. CDR1 is GTSNPN, CDR2 SVGIG, per germline (reference sequence). This CDR3 spans 11 amino acids. The CDR3 here is CAWQGAYEQYF. The CDR3 DNA sequence: TGTGCCTGGCAGGGGGCCTACGAGCAGTACTTC.